Listed below are T cell receptor beta chains from one sample, sequenced in a study of cytomegalovirus exposure and HLA in healthy donors. The repertoire was sequenced with immunoSEQ multiplex PCR; TCRdb's copy has only in-frame clones and lacks some. The table shows 150,000 to 200,000 clones, with 77% occurring only once. Sequenced input: PBMCs. The receptors shown here come from a woman aged 25 to 39 in good health and CMV-seropositive. The CDR3 runs from the conserved cysteine through the conserved F or W. A D gene is named only where the DNA matches it firmly. Size tells how often a clone was seen (once, few, many) or the class of an expanded clone, and some rows leave it out.

v_gene	d_gene	j_gene	abundance	CDR3aa	CDR3nt
TRBV18	TRBD2	TRBJ2-5	.	CASSPPGLTQETQYF	TGTGCCAGCTCACCGCCGGGACTAACACAAGAGACCCAGTACTTC
TRBV2	TRBD1	TRBJ2-1	.	CASSSPIQGIMHNEQFF	TGTGCCAGCAGCTCACCTATACAGGGGATCATGCACAATGAGCAGTTCTTC
TRBV19	.	TRBJ1-5	.	CASSMMGIADQPQHF	TGTGCCAGTAGTATGATGGGTATCGCGGATCAGCCCCAGCATTTT
TRBV1	.	TRBJ2-7	.	CTSSQEEREGHSSEQYF	TGCACCAGCAGCCAAGAGGAGCGGGAGGGCCATTCAAGCGAGCAGTACTTC
TRBV4-1	.	TRBJ2-5	.	CASSQGHQYQETQYF	TGCGCCAGCAGCCAAGGACACCAGTACCAAGAGACCCAGTACTTC
TRBV5-1	TRBD1	TRBJ2-1	once	CASSWDVDRGNYNEQFF	TGCGCCAGCAGCTGGGACGTTGACAGGGGGAACTACAATGAGCAGTTCTTC
TRBV30	.	TRBJ2-1	.	CAWSAASSYNEQFF	TGTGCCTGGAGTGCCGCTAGCTCCTACAATGAGCAGTTCTTC
TRBV6-5	.	TRBJ2-1	.	CASSGPRGSLEQFF	TGTGCCAGCAGCGGACCCCGGGGGTCGTTAGAGCAGTTCTTC
TRBV6-6	TRBD1	TRBJ1-5	few	CASSRGTGTSNQPQHF	TGTGCCAGCAGTCGAGGGACAGGAACATCCAATCAGCCCCAGCATTTT
TRBV4-3	.	TRBJ2-7	few	CASSHTSQGSYEQYF	TGCGCCAGCAGCCACACCTCCCAGGGTTCGTACGAGCAGTACTTC
TRBV10-2	.	TRBJ2-7	.	CASRARASPSEQYF	TGCGCCAGCCGTGCTAGAGCTTCCCCCTCCGAGCAGTACTTC
TRBV10-1	.	TRBJ2-1	.	CASSERRQTYYNEQFF	TGCGCCAGCAGTGAGAGAAGACAGACTTACTACAATGAGCAGTTCTTC
TRBV25-1	.	TRBJ2-5	.	CASSEFLGNRETQYF	TGTGCCAGCAGTGAATTTCTCGGGAATCGGGAGACCCAGTACTTC
TRBV27	TRBD1	TRBJ2-5	.	CASSLSGTGGETQYF	TGTGCCAGCAGTTTGTCCGGGACAGGGGGGGAGACCCAGTACTTC
TRBV10-3	TRBD2	TRBJ2-2	.	CAISDGPRSPGRGGKLFF	TGTGCCATCAGTGATGGGCCTCGGTCACCGGGGCGGGGGGGCAAGCTGTTTTTT
TRBV10-3	TRBD2	TRBJ2-1	.	CAIRTSGSYNEQFF	TGTGCCATCCGGACTAGTGGCTCCTACAATGAGCAGTTCTTC
TRBV30	.	TRBJ1-5	few	CAWSVGQGSNQPQHF	TGTGCCTGGAGTGTAGGGCAGGGGTCGAATCAGCCCCAGCATTTT
TRBV6-5	TRBD1	TRBJ2-5	few	CASSYIQGARETQYF	TGTGCCAGCAGTTACATACAGGGGGCGAGGGAGACCCAGTACTTC
TRBV28	TRBD1	TRBJ2-7	.	CASSSRTGSYEQYF	TGTGCCAGCAGCTCAAGGACAGGCTCCTACGAGCAGTACTTC
TRBV30	.	TRBJ2-7	.	CAWIPAGPYEQYF	TGTGCCTGGATCCCGGCGGGTCCCTACGAGCAGTACTTC
TRBV5-1	.	TRBJ2-7	.	CASSPDLGSGASNEQYF	TGCGCCAGCAGCCCGGACCTAGGGTCAGGGGCCTCCAACGAGCAGTACTTC
TRBV5-6	.	TRBJ2-2	.	CASSLIQGAGELFF	TGTGCCAGCAGCTTGATACAGGGAGCCGGGGAGCTGTTTTTT
TRBV15	.	TRBJ2-7	.	CATSRDPYATSDEQYF	TGTGCCACCAGCAGAGACCCGTACGCTACCTCGGACGAGCAGTACTTC
TRBV28	TRBD1	TRBJ2-5	.	CTSMGQGARETQYF	TGTACCTCTATGGGGCAGGGGGCGCGGGAGACCCAGTACTTC
TRBV6-5	.	TRBJ2-5	.	CASSRLGRDLTQYF	TGTGCCAGCAGTAGACTAGGGCGGGACCTGACCCAGTACTTC
TRBV4-1	.	TRBJ1-2	.	CASSQVPGVLSGYTF	TGCGCCAGCAGCCAAGTTCCGGGTGTTCTAAGTGGCTACACCTTC
TRBV9	.	TRBJ1-5	.	CASSVDGRGLAQHF	TGTGCCAGCAGCGTAGATGGCAGAGGGTTGGCCCAGCATTTT
TRBV5-1	.	TRBJ2-7	.	CASSSPSSYEQYF	TGCGCCAGCAGCTCCCCCAGCTCCTACGAGCAGTACTTC